Listed here is a single T cell receptor (beta chain). What it binds is unknown. Germline V gene data show CDR1 as LGHDT and CDR2 as YNNKEL (reference sequence). The CDR3 is made up of 15 amino acids. With 4 bases removed from V and 6 bases from J, the gap between germline ends came to 17 bases. The table came from immunoSEQ multiplex PCR; TCRdb's copy has only in-frame clones and leaves some out. The sample lists about 180,000 clones; about 83% were seen once. This entry belongs to a study of Ad26.COV2.S vaccination and SARS-CoV-2 variants. Study results and limitations: Total T cell responses, in the TCR breadth and depth analyses, may have been underestimated. Marked by substantial breadth, spike-specific CD8+ and CD4+ T cell responses were reportedly seen after vaccination. Comparability of non-spike TCR breadth was observed across vaccine and placebo recipients. Spike-specific TCR breadth in vaccine recipients exceeded that seen in placebo recipients.

The sample was peripheral blood, taken after recovery from COVID-19. This chain uses TRBV3-1 (or the pseudogene TRBV3-2) with TRBJ2-3; D perhaps matches TRBD2 (6 bases). This receptor was taken from a human donor who had recovered from COVID-19. This CDR3 is CASSPWGGEEDTQYF. CDR3 sequence (DNA): TGTGCCAGCAGCCCTTGGGGCGGGGAGGAGGATACGCAGTATTTT.